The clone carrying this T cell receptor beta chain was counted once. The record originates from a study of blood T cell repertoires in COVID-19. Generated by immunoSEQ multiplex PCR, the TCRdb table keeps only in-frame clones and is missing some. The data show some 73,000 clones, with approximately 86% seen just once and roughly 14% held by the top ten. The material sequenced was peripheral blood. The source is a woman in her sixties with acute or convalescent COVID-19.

The CDR3 spells CASSNQDRGIVDYGYTF. The CDR3 nucleotides read TGTGCCAGCAGCAACCAGGACAGGGGGATAGTGGACTATGGCTACACCTTC. The chain recombines TRBV21-1 with TRBJ1-2; TRBD1, the table's D call, lacks a check against the DNA. TRBV21-1 is termed a pseudogene. CDR3 length: 17 amino acids.